This T cell receptor beta chain derives from a study of control samples from healthy donors and cancer patients. This CDR3 is built from 15 residues. Looked up from germline, CDR1 is MDHEN and CDR2 is SYDVKM. Trimming removed 6 bases from V and 6 bases from J; junction bases left unmatched: 13. The assay was immunoSEQ multiplex PCR, and TCRdb's table has in-frame clones only and misses some. In the table there are around 230,000 clones, roughly 94% of which are singletons. This clone came up once. The sequencing input was blood. V and J are TRBV28 and TRBJ1-2, with 7 bases fitting TRBD1. The TCR comes from a middle-aged man in good health. The CDR3: CASSGPGQVIDGYTF. CDR3 nucleotide sequence: TGTGCCAGCAGCGGGCCCGGACAGGTTATTGATGGCTACACCTTC.